The clone carrying this T cell receptor beta chain was found many times. Its antigen is not identified. Memory CD4+ cells were defined as CD4+CD45RO+CD25-. There are 16 residues in the CDR3. Germline-derived CDR1 and CDR2 are SGHAT and FQNNGV. The ends were cut back, 1 base at V and 2 bases at J, with 15 bases in the middle. Whole-study results and caveats: Tumor memory CD4+ T cell TCR gene usage clustered with blood and lymph node memory CD4+ cells and lymph node naive CD4+ cells.

After constant-region reverse-primer amplification, full-length variable regions underwent semi-nested PCR with Nested Universal Primer A. MiXCR was run by TCRdb on the 5' RACE reads, yielding one entry per CDR3 protein. This table holds 50,000 to 80,000 distinct CDR3 sequences, 22% found once. The chain combines TRBV11-2 with TRBJ2-7; D possibly corresponds to TRBD2 (6 bases). The sequenced sample consisted of memory CD4+ T cells sorted from a lymph node. Described subset: memory CD4+ T cells, CD4+CD45RO+CD25-. This TCR derives from a female donor with breast cancer. The CDR3 protein is CASSLGSAGPTYEQYF. The CDR3 DNA sequence: TGTGCCAGCAGCTTAGGCTCGGCGGGACCGACCTACGAGCAGTACTTC.